Shown below are 26 T cell receptor beta chains from a single sample sequenced in a study of cytomegalovirus exposure and HLA in healthy donors. 60 Vbeta and 13 Jbeta primers were used in PCR. The repertoire was sequenced with immunoSEQ multiplex PCR; TCRdb's copy has only in-frame clones and lacks some. The sample carries 150,000 or so clones, approximately 88% recorded once. The source material was PBMCs. The origin of the receptors is a man aged 30 to 39 in good health and CMV-seronegative.

This clone appeared once. This chain uses TRBV9 with TRBJ2-7; TRBD2 is a possible D gene (5 bases). V was trimmed by 0 bases and J by 2 bases, leaving 9 bases between them. CDR3 length: 14 amino acids. From germline, CDR1 is SGDLS and CDR2 YYNGEE. The CDR3 spells CASSVALAPYEQYF. DNA of the CDR3: TGTGCCAGCAGCGTAGCGCTAGCACCCTACGAGCAGTACTTC.

J is TRBJ1-5 and V is TRBV6-5; D not certain. V was trimmed by 6 bases and J by 9 bases, leaving 15 bases between them. The CDR3 extends over 13 amino acids. Germline CDR1 MNHEY, CDR2 SVGAGI. Here the CDR3 reads CASSPSPRRPQHF. DNA of the CDR3: TGTGCCAGCAGCCCCTCTCCTAGACGGCCCCAGCATTTT.

This chain joins TRBV6-1 and TRBJ1-4, with a tentative D call TRBD1 (6 bases). The length of the CDR3 is 15 residues. V was pared by 1 base and J by 8 bases, with 14 bases between. Per the germline V gene, CDR1 is MNHNS and CDR2 is SASEGT. CDR3 coding DNA: TGTGCCAGCAGTGAAGATCGGGGGGCGGGGGAAAAACTGTTTTTT. It codes for CASSEDRGAGEKLFF.

This chain joins TRBV5-1 and TRBJ1-6; D is possibly TRBD1 (5 bases). In germline, CDR1 is SGHRS, CDR2 YFSETQ. CDR3 length: 13 amino acids. The V gene lost 5 bases and the J gene lost 8 bases, with 11 bases spanning the gap. This chain's CDR3 is CASRNRQHSPLHF. The CDR3 DNA reads TGCGCCAGCAGGAACCGACAGCATTCACCCCTCCACTTT.

The CDR3 region has the DNA TGTGCCAGCAGTTTCACCGGACAGGGATATGACTACGAGCAGTACTTC. As protein: CASSFTGQGYDYEQYF. The chain recombines TRBV27 with TRBJ2-7, with 8 bases aligning to TRBD1. This CDR3 is 16 amino acids long. Germline V CDR1 and CDR2: MNHEY, SMNVEV (reference sequence). After removal of 3 bases from V and 3 bases from J, the junction contained 10 bases not matched to a gene.

The chain carries TRBV29-1 and TRBJ1-1; 8 bases fit TRBD1. Germline assignment: CDR1 SQVTM and CDR2 ANQGSEA. CDR3 length: 11 residues. The CDR3 nucleotides are TGCGCGGGACAGGTGAACACTGAAGCTTTCTTT. Protein: CAGQVNTEAFF.

This CDR3 reads CASSSLDRPWGDTQYF. The DNA of the CDR3 is TGTGCCAGCAGCTCGCTAGACAGGCCTTGGGGGGATACGCAGTATTTT. The chain couples TRBV11-2 to TRBJ2-3; possible D gene TRBD1, 6 bases. V dropped 4 bases and J dropped 6 bases, with 20 bases sitting between them. The CDR3 is 16 amino acids. Germline CDR1 reads SGHAT; CDR2 reads FQNNGV. Complete variable domain (other parts from reference TRBV11-2 and TRBJ2-3): EAGVAQSPRYKIIEKRQSVAFWCNPISGHATLYWYQQILGQGPKLLIQFQNNGVVDDSQLPKDRFSAERLKGVDSTLKIQPAKLEDSAVYLCASSSLDRPWGDTQYFGPGTRLTVL.

The rearrangement uses TRBV9 and TRBJ2-3, with a possible D match to TRBD2 (7 bases). The CDR3 sequence is 16 residues long. Germline CDR1 SGDLS, CDR2 YYNGEE. The ends were cut back, 3 bases at V and 1 base at J, with 15 bases in the middle. In DNA form, the CDR3 reads TGTGCCAGCAGCGCATCTAGAGGGGGGGGCACAGATACGCAGTATTTT. The encoded protein is CASSASRGGGTDTQYF. The full variable domain, its missing parts supplied by reference TRBV9 and TRBJ2-3, is DSGVTQTPKHLITATGQRVTLRCSPRSGDLSVYWYQQSLDQGLQFLIQYYNGEERAKGNILERFSAQQFPDLHSELNLSSLELGDSALYFCASSASRGGGTDTQYFGPGTRLTVL.

The chain combines TRBV5-4 with TRBJ2-7, with TRBD2 as a possible D gene (6 bases). From germline, CDR1 is SGHNT and CDR2 YYREEE (reference sequence). V was pared by 7 bases and J by 0 bases, with 14 bases between. The CDR3 loop spans 14 amino acids. CDR3 amino acids: CASSRGGASYEQYF. CDR3 in DNA: TGTGCCAGCTCCCGCGGCGGGGCCTCCTACGAGCAGTACTTC.

V and J are TRBV28 and TRBJ2-5; 7 bases line up with TRBD1. CDR1 and CDR2 from the germline V gene are MDHEN and SYDVKM. The CDR3 is 14 amino acids. The V and J ends lost 6 bases and 3 bases, in that order; junction bases with no gene match: 7. CDR3 nucleotides: TGTGCCAGCAGCCGAGGACAGGATGAAGAGACCCAGTACTTC. Protein sequence: CASSRGQDEETQYF.

This chain uses TRBV2 with TRBJ2-1, with a possible D match to TRBD1 (5 bases). Germline values: CDR1 SNHLY, CDR2 FYNNEI. The CDR3 totals 13 residues. Trimming removed 5 bases from V and 5 bases from J, with 10 bases in between. CDR3 loop: CASSQQVNNEQFF. DNA for the CDR3: TGTGCCAGCAGTCAACAGGTGAACAATGAGCAGTTCTTC.

This rearrangement joins TRBV27 to TRBJ2-4, with 7 bases that match TRBD2. J gave up 4 bases and V 3 bases, and 3 bases lay outside the gene matches. Germline loops: CDR1 MNHEY, CDR2 SMNVEV (reference sequence). This CDR3 comprises 14 residues. CDR3: CASSFAGAKNIQYF. The CDR3 nucleotides read TGTGCCAGCAGTTTTGCGGGAGCGAAAAACATTCAGTACTTC.

This clone was counted a few times. A junction boundary mismatches the germline segment, possibly from a read error. The chain uses TRBV6-5 and TRBJ1-4, with 8 bases lining up with TRBD1. Germline assignment: CDR1 MNHEY and CDR2 SVGAGI. This CDR3 has 14 residues. CDR3 protein: CASSYFDRGAKLFF. For the CDR3, the DNA is TGTGCCAGTAGTTACTTTGACAGGGGAGCAAAACTGTTTTTT.

V and J are TRBV7-2 and TRBJ2-2; a possible D gene is TRBD2 (6 bases). The CDR3 consists of 16 residues. Looked up from germline, CDR1 is SGHTA and CDR2 is FQGNSA. V shed 5 bases and J shed 2 bases, with 15 bases lying between them. The CDR3 region has the DNA TGTGCCAGCAGCCGCCAACTAGCCCTCAACACCGGGGAGCTGTTTTTT. This translates into CASSRQLALNTGELFF.

The V and J genes are TRBV6-5 and TRBJ1-2; a weak D match, TRBD1 (5 bases). V was clipped by 0 bases and J by 2 bases, with 10 bases between them. Germline V gene data show CDR1 as MNHEY and CDR2 as SVGAGI. CDR3 size: 15 residues. The CDR3, as DNA: TGTGCCAGCAGTTACTCGCAGGGAAAGAACTATGGCTACACCTTC. This sequence encodes CASSYSQGKNYGYTF.

In its sample, this clone was seen a few times. V and J are TRBV28 and TRBJ2-2; D may be TRBD2 (6 bases). CDR3 length equals 15 residues. CDR1 MDHEN and CDR2 SYDVKM come from the germline V gene. Trimming removed 2 bases from V and 4 bases from J, with 11 bases in between. CDR3 in amino acids: CASSLTSRITGELFF. CDR3 bases: TGTGCCAGCAGTTTAACTAGCCGGATCACCGGGGAGCTGTTTTTT.

The chain joins TRBV4-1 to TRBJ2-1, with TRBD2 matching over 9 bases. The CDR3 consists of 17 residues. J was trimmed by 1 base and V by 0 bases; bases with no gene match: 4. Per the germline V gene, CDR1 is MGHRA and CDR2 is YSYEKL. CDR3 region: CASSQDLAGGSYNEQFF. DNA of the CDR3: TGCGCCAGCAGCCAAGATTTGGCGGGAGGGTCCTACAATGAGCAGTTCTTC.

This chain connects TRBV7-9 to TRBJ1-5, with TRBD1 matching 9 bases. V was clipped by 0 bases and J by 5 bases; unmatched bases: 5. Per the germline V gene, CDR1 is SEHNR and CDR2 is FQNEAQ (reference sequence). The CDR3 totals 16 residues. In DNA, the CDR3 is TGTGCCAGCAGCTTAGCGGACAGGGGCGGTGATCAGCCCCAGCATTTT. It codes for CASSLADRGGDQPQHF.

The V and J genes are TRBV7-2 and TRBJ2-2, with TRBD2 identical over 10 bases. J gave up 7 bases and V 4 bases, and 12 bases lay outside the gene matches. Germline V gene sequence: CDR1 SGHTA, CDR2 FQGNSA. The CDR3 runs 17 residues. The CDR3, as DNA: TGTGCCAGCAGCTCAGCCGGGCTAGCGGGAGCGGGCGGGGAGCTGTTTTTT. Its protein product is CASSSAGLAGAGGELFF.

The chain employs TRBV6-5 and TRBJ2-3; D gene unclear. This CDR3 has 12 amino acids. Between the trimmed V and J ends, which lost 8 bases and 3 bases, there was a span of 9 bases. Germline V gives CDR1 MNHEY, CDR2 SVGAGI. In nucleotides, the CDR3 is TGTGCCAGCTCGGGTACAACAGATACGCAGTATTTT. Its protein product is CASSGTTDTQYF.

This rearrangement joins TRBV7-9 to TRBJ1-4, with D possibly TRBD1 on 6 matching bases. V lost 4 bases and J 4 bases, leaving 13 bases between the germline ends. The CDR3 length is 15 residues. CDR1 and CDR2 from the germline V gene are SEHNR and FQNEAQ (reference sequence). CDR3 region: CASSWGPNINEKLFF. The DNA of the CDR3 is TGTGCCAGCAGCTGGGGGCCAAATATTAATGAAAAACTGTTTTTT.

The CDR3 loop reads CASSTQVNTEAFF. The CDR3 DNA reads TGTGCCAGTAGTACACAGGTGAACACTGAAGCTTTCTTT. The chain couples TRBV19 to TRBJ1-1, with a tentative D call TRBD1 (5 bases). The CDR3 totals 13 residues. The germline V and J ends were trimmed by 4 bases and 0 bases, with 6 bases remaining between them. Germline V gene sequence: CDR1 LNHDA, CDR2 SQIVND (reference sequence).

The V call is TRBV2, the J call TRBJ2-7; 7 bases align to TRBD2. The CDR3 covers 11 residues. The germline V gene has CDR1 SNHLY and CDR2 FYNNEI. Unmatched junction bases numbered 2, after V lost 7 bases and J lost 5 bases. DNA for the CDR3: TGTGCCAGCAAGACTAGCAACGAGCAGTACTTC. Translated: CASKTSNEQYF.

This chain joins TRBV6-1 and TRBJ2-5, with 8 positions matching TRBD1. Trimming cost V 0 bases and J 6 bases; bases outside gene matches: 9. Per germline, CDR1 MNHNS and CDR2 SASEGT. The CDR3 loop spans 16 amino acids. CDR3 nucleotides: TGTGCCAGCAGTGAAGCTCCGACAGGGGTGAAAAAGACCCAGTACTTC. Amino acids: CASSEAPTGVKKTQYF.

This chain links TRBV9 with TRBJ1-1; TRBD1 matches 8 bases. CDR1 is SGDLS, CDR2 YYNGEE, per germline. The CDR3 totals 16 residues. J was trimmed by 4 bases and V by 4 bases; bases with no gene match: 12. CDR3 residues: CASSTRTGYSSTEAFF. Here the CDR3 DNA reads TGTGCCAGCAGCACCCGGACAGGGTATAGTAGCACTGAAGCTTTCTTT. The full variable domain, in which reference TRBV9 and TRBJ1-1 provide the parts outside the CDR3, is DSGVTQTPKHLITATGQRVTLRCSPRSGDLSVYWYQQSLDQGLQFLIQYYNGEERAKGNILERFSAQQFPDLHSELNLSSLELGDSALYFCASSTRTGYSSTEAFFGQGTRLTVV.

This chain joins TRBV21-1 and TRBJ2-2; the table assigns TRBD1, which was not confirmed against the DNA. TRBV21-1 is reported as a pseudogene. CDR3 length: 13 residues. The CDR3 here is CATLDRATGELFF. CDR3 nucleotides: TGTGCCACCCTGGACAGGGCCACCGGGGAGCTGTTTTTT.